This is a list of T cell receptor beta chains from one sample in a study of T cell changes during pregnancy in multiple sclerosis. Clones were read by immunoSEQ multiplex PCR, and TCRdb kept only the in-frame ones, dropping some. The sample holds over 65,000 clones, roughly 94% seen once. The sequenced sample was peripheral blood, obtained in the third trimester of pregnancy. The receptors originated from a female donor with multiple sclerosis, enrolled in a pregnancy study. Each CDR3 is given with its conserved first and last residue. Each record gives: J gene, D gene, V gene, clone size, CDR3 length, CDR3 protein, CDR3 DNA. A D gene is named only where the DNA matches it firmly. Expanded clones get a size class; other rows say once, few or many, or leave the size out.

J: TRBJ2-2; D: .; V: TRBV9; size: .; length: 14; CDR3: CASSVTGSTGELFF; DNA: TGTGCCAGCAGCGTAACAGGCTCCACCGGGGAGCTGTTTTTT
J: TRBJ2-5; D: .; V: TRBV25-1; size: .; length: 15; CDR3: CASSEYGTPQETQYF; DNA: TGTGCCAGCAGTGAATATGGGACTCCCCAAGAGACCCAGTACTTC
J: TRBJ1-1; D: .; V: TRBV30; size: .; length: 13; CDR3: CAWCQGANTEAFF; DNA: TGTGCCTGGTGCCAAGGAGCGAACACTGAAGCTTTCTTT
J: TRBJ1-3; D: .; V: TRBV18; size: .; length: 16; CDR3: CASSHSPQGLGNTIYF; DNA: TGTGCCAGCTCCCACAGCCCTCAGGGGTTGGGAAACACCATATATTTT
J: TRBJ1-2; D: TRBD1; V: TRBV6-5; size: .; length: 16; CDR3: CASSYSRQGSNYGYTF; DNA: TGTGCCAGCAGTTACTCTAGACAGGGCTCTAACTATGGCTACACCTTC
J: TRBJ2-5; D: .; V: TRBV27; size: .; length: 15; CDR3: CASSLWAGDRETQYF; DNA: TGTGCCAGCAGTTTATGGGCAGGGGATCGAGAGACCCAGTACTTC
J: TRBJ1-5; D: TRBD1; V: TRBV19; size: .; length: 15; CDR3: CASSTGTGIGQPQHF; DNA: TGTGCCAGTAGTACCGGGACAGGGATCGGTCAGCCCCAGCATTTT
J: TRBJ2-7; D: TRBD2; V: TRBV7-3; size: once; length: 14; CDR3: CASSILAGGSEQYF; DNA: TGTGCCAGCAGCATACTAGCGGGGGGGTCCGAGCAGTACTTC
J: TRBJ1-2; D: .; V: TRBV11-2; size: .; length: 13; CDR3: CASSPDSNYGYTF; DNA: TGTGCCAGCAGCCCAGACAGCAACTATGGCTACACCTTC
J: TRBJ1-5; D: .; V: TRBV13; size: .; length: 15; CDR3: CASSLGRGGNQPQHF; DNA: TGTGCCAGCAGCTTAGGCCGGGGGGGCAATCAGCCCCAGCATTTT
J: TRBJ2-5; D: .; V: TRBV9; size: .; length: 16; CDR3: CASSVRGGAFRETQYF; DNA: TGTGCCAGCAGCGTGAGGGGGGGGGCCTTTCGAGAGACCCAGTACTTC
J: TRBJ1-4; D: TRBD1; V: TRBV30; size: .; length: 19; CDR3: CAWSVNLRRGRGFNEKLFF; DNA: TGTGCCTGGAGTGTAAATTTGAGGAGGGGGCGCGGATTTAATGAAAAACTGTTTTTT
J: TRBJ1-5; D: .; V: TRBV27; size: .; length: 14; CDR3: CASSFSKVDQPQHF; DNA: TGTGCCAGCAGTTTTAGCAAAGTTGATCAGCCCCAGCATTTT
J: TRBJ1-1; D: .; V: TRBV10-3; size: .; length: 14; CDR3: CAIGRDTKNTEAFF; DNA: TGTGCCATCGGCCGGGACACCAAGAACACTGAAGCTTTCTTT
J: TRBJ2-5; D: TRBD1; V: TRBV2; size: .; length: 15; CDR3: CASQKGATRGETQYF; DNA: TGTGCCAGCCAGAAGGGGGCTACTAGGGGAGAGACCCAGTACTTC
J: TRBJ2-2; D: .; V: TRBV18; size: .; length: 14; CDR3: CASSPGQNTGELFF; DNA: TGTGCCAGCTCACCTGGACAGAACACCGGGGAGCTGTTTTTT
J: TRBJ2-5; D: TRBD2; V: TRBV6-4; size: .; length: 15; CDR3: CASSEMAGVQETQYF; DNA: TGTGCCAGCAGTGAGATGGCGGGGGTACAAGAGACCCAGTACTTC
J: TRBJ2-3; D: TRBD1; V: TRBV5-5; size: .; length: 17; CDR3: CASAPAKPGQGGDTQYF; DNA: TGTGCCAGCGCCCCCGCAAAACCGGGACAGGGGGGTGATACGCAGTATTTT
J: TRBJ2-5; D: .; V: TRBV5-4; size: .; length: 17; CDR3: CASSLKRGKGVKETQYF; DNA: TGTGCCAGCAGCTTGAAGCGAGGGAAGGGGGTAAAAGAGACCCAGTACTTC
J: TRBJ1-1; D: TRBD1; V: TRBV7-2; size: .; length: 15; CDR3: CASSSQGGISGGAFF; DNA: TGTGCCAGCAGCTCGCAGGGGGGAATTAGCGGAGGAGCTTTCTTT
J: TRBJ2-7; D: TRBD1; V: TRBV5-1; size: .; length: 14; CDR3: CASSLEGAVYEQYF; DNA: TGCGCCAGCAGCTTGGAGGGGGCGGTATACGAGCAGTACTTC
J: TRBJ2-7; D: .; V: TRBV7-2; size: .; length: 15; CDR3: CASSLQSGQLYEQYF; DNA: TGTGCCAGCAGCTTACAGTCCGGACAGCTCTACGAGCAGTACTTC
J: TRBJ2-3; D: TRBD1; V: TRBV5-1; size: .; length: 16; CDR3: CASSFDGQGSGDTQYF; DNA: TGCGCCAGCAGCTTCGACGGACAGGGTAGTGGTGATACGCAGTATTTT
J: TRBJ2-6; D: TRBD2; V: TRBV7-9; size: .; length: 18; CDR3: CASSPQWGGGAGANVLTF; DNA: TGTGCCAGCAGCCCGCAATGGGGCGGGGGGGCTGGGGCCAACGTCCTGACTTTC
J: TRBJ2-1; D: TRBD2; V: TRBV19; size: .; length: 15; CDR3: CASSILAGGRNEQFF; DNA: TGTGCCAGTAGTATACTAGCGGGGGGGCGCAATGAGCAGTTCTTC
J: TRBJ2-5; D: .; V: TRBV7-2; size: .; length: 15; CDR3: CASSLQVGLQETQYF; DNA: TGTGCCAGCAGCCTACAGGTCGGTCTCCAAGAGACCCAGTACTTC